The clone carrying this T cell receptor (beta chain) was picked up many times. The antigen is undetermined. V was clipped by 4 bases and J by 5 bases, with 11 bases between them. Per the germline V gene, CDR1 is SQVTM and CDR2 is ANQGSEA. This CDR3 is built from 12 residues. The data belong to a study of response to subunit inactivated influenza vaccine. Findings and caveats of the study: New T cells are recruited in small numbers by each seasonal influenza vaccination, according to the authors' suggestion.

TCRdb fed the RT-PCR reads into MiXCR, producing one record per CDR3 protein. Of approximately 160,000 distinct CDR3 sequences listed, around 10% are singletons. The chain combines TRBV29-1 with TRBJ2-5; possible D gene TRBD2, 6 bases. The starting material was CD8+ T cells sorted from PBMCs, obtained less than 25 months after vaccination. This TCR came from a man between 50 and 69 years old who received an inactivated influenza vaccine. The CDR3 DNA follows: TGCAGCGTTGTTTCGGGGGTCGAGACCCAGTACTTC. Translation: CSVVSGVETQYF.